The T cell receptor (beta chain) under discussion was sequenced for a study of preoperative IRX-2 immunotherapy in early breast cancer. The table came from immunoSEQ multiplex PCR; TCRdb's copy has only in-frame clones and leaves some out. Among around 62,000 clones listed, approximately 95% were seen once. V gave up 1 base and J gave up 5 bases; unmatched junction bases: 7. CDR3 length: 15 residues. Germline values: CDR1 SEHNR, CDR2 FQNEAQ (reference sequence). Sample treatment: preoperative locoregional IRX-2 cytokine immunotherapy. Samples came from a phase Ib trial of preoperative locoregional IRX-2 cytokine immunotherapy.

The source is a human donor with breast cancer. The rearrangement links TRBV7-9 to TRBJ1-1, with 7 nucleotides matching TRBD1. The sample was gathered from a patient treated with IRX-2 immunotherapy. Here the CDR3 DNA reads TGTGCCAGCAGCTTAGGAACAGGGGCGCATACTGAAGCTTTCTTT. Protein sequence: CASSLGTGAHTEAFF.